This section outlines one TCR beta chain sequence together with its context. This specimen comes from a study of T-cell reconstitution after alpha-beta-depleted transplantation in children. CDR3 length equals 14 residues. Trimming took off 3 bases at V and 0 bases at J, with 9 bases between the two ends. Germline-derived CDR1 and CDR2 are SEHNR and FQNEAQ (reference sequence). Construction of the TCRbeta library involved unique molecular identifiers. Each CDR3 protein gets one entry after TCRdb re-called the PCR reads with MiXCR. Among 600,000 to 700,000 distinct CDR3 sequences listed, roughly 15% were seen once.

This sequence joins TRBV7-9 and TRBJ2-7; D call uncertain. This sequence was found in a human donor who donated a stem cell graft to a child with acute myeloid leukemia. The sequences come from PBMCs from the stem cell graft donor, collected from the stem cell graft. The CDR3 loop is CASSFRKSSYEQYF. The CDR3, as DNA: TGTGCCAGCAGCTTCCGAAAGAGCTCCTACGAGCAGTACTTC.